The 12 T cell receptor beta chains below all came from one sample that was sequenced in a study of T cells after yellow fever vaccination. From the 5' RACE reads, TCRdb called clonotypes with MiXCR, one entry per CDR3 protein. The sample has under 300,000 distinct CDR3 sequences; 10% to 15% are singletons. The source material was CD4+ T cells sorted from PBMCs, sampled 45 days after the yellow fever booster vaccination. All receptors derive from a young man who received the YFV17D yellow fever vaccine.

This clonotype was seen a handful of times. The V gene is TRBV29-1, the J gene TRBJ1-1; D unclear. Trimming left V 3 bases short and J 5 bases short, with 13 bases between. The length of the CDR3 is 13 residues. CDR1 is SQVTM, CDR2 ANQGSEA, per germline. The CDR3 bases are TGCAGCGTTGATACGGCTAGAGGAACTGAAGCTTTCTTT. Protein product: CSVDTARGTEAFF.

This clonotype showed up many times. The CDR3 bases are TGCAGTGCTAGAGTAGCGGGAGGCCGACAAGAGACCCAGTACTTC. Protein sequence: CSARVAGGRQETQYF. The chain combines TRBV20-1 with TRBJ2-5; 10 bases map to TRBD2. V gave up 1 base and J gave up 2 bases; unmatched junction bases: 4. Germline values: CDR1 DFQATT, CDR2 SNEGSKA (reference sequence). This CDR3 contains 15 residues.

In its sample, this clonotype was seen a few times. The genes are TRBV12-3 or TRBV12-4 and TRBJ2-2, with TRBD1 as a possible D gene (6 bases). The CDR3 loop spans 13 amino acids. Trimming pared 1 base from V and 6 bases from J, leaving 6 bases between. The CDR3 bases are TGTGCCAGCAGTTTAGGGACAGCCGGGGAGCTGTTTTTT. Amino acid sequence: CASSLGTAGELFF.

This clonotype was detected a few times. The rearrangement joins TRBV12-3 or TRBV12-4 to TRBJ2-3, with TRBD2 matching 7 bases. The CDR3 extends over 12 amino acids. J lost 10 bases, V lost 8 bases, and 9 bases had no gene match. Here the CDR3 reads CASLDSGPPQYF. In DNA form, the CDR3 reads TGTGCCAGCTTAGATAGCGGGCCCCCGCAGTATTTT.

This clonotype was observed a few times. This chain connects TRBV18 to TRBJ2-6, with a possible D match to TRBD1 (5 bases). V lost 5 bases and J 0 bases, leaving 8 bases between the germline ends. CDR1 and CDR2 from the germline V gene are KGHSH and LQKENI. CDR3 size: 15 residues. For the CDR3, the DNA is TGTGCCAGCTCAACGACAGACTCTGGGGCCAACGTCCTGACTTTC. Translating gives CASSTTDSGANVLTF.

Only a few counts were recorded for this clonotype. This CDR3 is CASSSGVYYRGYEQYF. The CDR3 DNA sequence: TGTGCCAGCAGCTCCGGGGTCTATTATAGGGGCTACGAGCAGTACTTC. The chain has TRBV7-2 and TRBJ2-7; the D gene could be TRBD1 or TRBD2 (5 bases each). The V gene's germline CDR1 is SGHTA and CDR2 FQGNSA. Between the trimmed V and J ends, which lost 4 bases and 3 bases, there was a span of 19 bases. The CDR3 length is 16 residues.

This clonotype was seen repeatedly, ten times or more. CDR3: CSVAIVDTQYF. The DNA of the CDR3 is TGCAGCGTTGCAATAGTGGATACGCAGTATTTT. This chain connects TRBV29-1 to TRBJ2-3; the D is unclear. Germline values: CDR1 SQVTM, CDR2 ANQGSEA. The ends were cut back, 4 bases at V and 6 bases at J, with 8 bases in the middle. The CDR3 loop spans 11 amino acids.

V and J are TRBV20-1 and TRBJ2-1; D might be TRBD2 (6 bases). The germline V gene encodes CDR1 DFQATT and CDR2 SNEGSKA (reference sequence). There are 16 residues in the CDR3. V gave up 2 bases and J gave up 7 bases, with 21 bases separating them. The CDR3: CSARTQERVHANEQFF. In DNA, the CDR3 is TGCAGTGCTAGAACCCAGGAGCGGGTCCACGCAAATGAGCAGTTCTTC.

At least ten counts were recorded for this clonotype. CDR3 protein: CSVEASLGTQYF. Written as DNA, the CDR3 is TGCAGCGTTGAAGCCTCACTAGGAACCCAGTACTTC. This chain connects TRBV29-1 to TRBJ2-5, with a possible D match to TRBD2 (5 bases). This CDR3 spans 12 amino acids. Germline assignment: CDR1 SQVTM and CDR2 ANQGSEA. V lost 1 base, J lost 8 bases, and 11 bases lay in between.

The chain is built from TRBV7-2 and TRBJ2-5, with D uncertain. Per the germline V gene, CDR1 is SGHTA and CDR2 is FQGNSA. The CDR3 runs to 12 residues. Trimming left V 2 bases short and J 5 bases short, with 6 bases between. Written as DNA, the CDR3 is TGTGCCAGCAGCTTAAGTACGGAGACCCAGTACTTC. Its translation: CASSLSTETQYF.

The V and J genes are TRBV20-1 and TRBJ2-7; the D is unclear. Deletions cut 3 bases from V and 3 bases from J, with 18 bases between. The CDR3 is 15 residues long. Germline V gene lookup returns CDR1 DFQATT and CDR2 SNEGSKA (reference sequence). DNA of the CDR3: TGCAGTGCTAGCCCATCTACGGGTCGATACTACGAGCAGTACTTC. Amino acid sequence: CSASPSTGRYYEQYF.

This clonotype was observed a few times. The chain joins TRBV20-1 to TRBJ1-3; D remains unclear. V was pared by 1 base and J by 1 base, with 8 bases between. Germline CDR1 DFQATT, CDR2 SNEGSKA (reference sequence). The CDR3 length is 14 residues. The CDR3 loop reads CSARASTSGNTIYF. The CDR3 DNA sequence: TGCAGTGCTAGAGCATCAACATCTGGAAACACCATATATTTT.